The rows below give T cell receptor beta chains drawn from one sample of a study of blood T cell repertoires in COVID-19. Using immunoSEQ multiplex PCR, the repertoire was profiled, and TCRdb retains in-frame clones only, with some absent. This sample has about 380,000 clones, with about four fifths found just once. Sequenced input: peripheral blood. The source is a human donor with acute or convalescent COVID-19. The donor label of this sample is uncertain. Each CDR3 is given with its conserved first and last residue. The D gene is left open where the match is weak. Size values are once, few and many counts, or a class for expanded clones, and some rows have none.

d_gene,v_gene,abundance,j_gene,CDR3nt,CDR3aa
NA,TRBV7-9,once,TRBJ2-1,TGTGCCAGCAGCTTATATCGGAGGGCCAACGATGAGCAGTTCTTC,CASSLYRRANDEQFF
NA,TRBV5-1,NA,TRBJ1-1,TGCGCCAGCAGGTCTCCAGGGGAGAGCACTGAAGCTTTCTTT,CASRSPGESTEAFF
NA,TRBV4-2,NA,TRBJ2-5,TGTGCCAGCAGCCATTCCGAAGGGGCTCAAGAGACCCAGTACTTC,CASSHSEGAQETQYF
TRBD1,TRBV19,NA,TRBJ1-1,TGTGCCAGTAGACGACCGGGACAGATGAACACTGAAGCTTTCTTT,CASRRPGQMNTEAFF
NA,TRBV4-1,NA,TRBJ2-3,TGCGCCAGCAGCCCCCGGGGTGGCACAGATACGCAGTATTTT,CASSPRGGTDTQYF
NA,TRBV28,NA,TRBJ1-2,TGTGCCAGCAGTTGGGAGACTAACTATGGCTACACCTTC,CASSWETNYGYTF
TRBD2,TRBV30,NA,TRBJ2-2,TGTGCCTGGAGCCTCGGGGGGGCGCTCACCGGGGAGCTGTTTTTT,CAWSLGGALTGELFF
NA,TRBV29-1,NA,TRBJ1-5,TGCAGCGCGGGGACGCCGGGGCAGCCCCAGCATTTT,CSAGTPGQPQHF
TRBD1,TRBV27,NA,TRBJ1-6,TGTGCCAGCGGCGTGGGACAGGGTAATTCACCCCTCCACTTT,CASGVGQGNSPLHF
NA,TRBV28,NA,TRBJ1-2,TGTGCCAGCAGTGGGACATACTATGGCTACACCTTC,CASSGTYYGYTF
NA,TRBV12-3/TRBV12-4,once,TRBJ2-7,TGTGCCAGCAGTTTCGGCGGGCAGTACTTC,CASSFGGQYF
NA,TRBV5-1,NA,TRBJ2-7,TGCGCCAGCAGCTTCGAGAGTCGCTCCTACGAGCAGTACTTC,CASSFESRSYEQYF
NA,TRBV19,NA,TRBJ1-4,TGTGCCAGTGCCGGCCGGGGGAGGAATGAAAAACTGTTTTTT,CASAGRGRNEKLFF
TRBD1,TRBV7-8,few,TRBJ1-1,TGTGCCAGCAGCTCCGGACAGGGAGCGATAGCTTTCTTT,CASSSGQGAIAFF
TRBD1,TRBV6-5,NA,TRBJ1-1,TGTGCCAGCAGTTATTGGGGGACAGAACATGGTGAAGCTTTCTTT,CASSYWGTEHGEAFF
NA,TRBV30,once,TRBJ1-5,TGTGCCTGGAGTTCCGTCCCCAGGGGAAATCAGCCCCAGCATTTT,CAWSSVPRGNQPQHF
NA,TRBV5-1,NA,TRBJ1-1,TGCGCCAGCAGCTTGGAGGGGTCGAACACTGAAGCTTTCTTT,CASSLEGSNTEAFF
NA,TRBV27,few,TRBJ1-2,TGTGCCAGCAGTCCTCGACACTCTCAGGGAGGCTACACCTTC,CASSPRHSQGGYTF
TRBD1,TRBV11-2,NA,TRBJ1-1,TGTGCCAGCAGTGCTGAACCGGGACAGGGGATGAACACTGAAGCTTTCTTT,CASSAEPGQGMNTEAFF
NA,TRBV15,NA,TRBJ2-5,TGTGCCACCAGCAGAGATCTTCAGACATGGGAGACCCAGTACTTC,CATSRDLQTWETQYF
TRBD2,TRBV7-2,NA,TRBJ2-7,TGTGCCAGCAGCAGAGGCGGGAGCTCCTACGAGCAGTACTTC,CASSRGGSSYEQYF
NA,TRBV28,NA,TRBJ1-4,TGTGCCAGCAGTATCCCGGCCGGGACTAATGAAAAACTGTTTTTT,CASSIPAGTNEKLFF
NA,TRBV5-6,NA,TRBJ1-2,TGTGCCAGCAGCTTGGAGGGACATTCGGAGCCCTACTATGGCTACACCTTC,CASSLEGHSEPYYGYTF
TRBD2,TRBV7-9,NA,TRBJ2-3,TGTGCCAGCAGCTCCAGGGGGAGGACTAGCGGTTCTAGCACAGATACGCAGTATTTT,CASSSRGRTSGSSTDTQYF
NA,TRBV27,NA,TRBJ1-1,TGTGCCAGCAGTTCCGACAGGCTCAACACTGAAGCTTTCTTT,CASSSDRLNTEAFF